This T cell receptor (beta chain) came from a study of shared clonotypes between healthy human individuals. Findings and limits, study-wide: The rarefaction results pointed to incomplete sorted-subset sequencing despite large depth.

Every immunoSEQ plate was one replicate of a subset's evenly spread DNA. In the original workflow: Owing to the provision of junction-only sequences devoid of quality scores by immunoSEQ, filtering differed. The method was immunoSEQ multiplex PCR; TCRdb's version includes in-frame clones alone and lacks a portion of them. Clone size and V and J calls were adopted from that table, with D and trimming inferred from the DNA. The top ten hold 0.3% to 0.45% of the sample, which has under 2.5 million clones, around 93% seen once. V was cut by 7 bases and J by 0 bases, with 10 bases left in between. The V gene's germline CDR1 is SGHTS and CDR2 YDEGEE. The CDR3 extends over 13 amino acids. Comment on this clone: Its antigen is undetermined.

This clonotype was sampled from a man aged 18 to 30 in good health. Some clones in this sample may be carry-over from other donors' samples. What was sequenced was naive CD4+ T cells from PBMCs. Subset of the sample: CD45RA+ positively selected. V gene TRBV5-8 combines with J gene TRBJ2-5; D not certain. The CDR3 nucleotides read TGTGCCAGCCCCCTGGGGAACCAAGAGACCCAGTACTTC. Translation gives CASPLGNQETQYF.